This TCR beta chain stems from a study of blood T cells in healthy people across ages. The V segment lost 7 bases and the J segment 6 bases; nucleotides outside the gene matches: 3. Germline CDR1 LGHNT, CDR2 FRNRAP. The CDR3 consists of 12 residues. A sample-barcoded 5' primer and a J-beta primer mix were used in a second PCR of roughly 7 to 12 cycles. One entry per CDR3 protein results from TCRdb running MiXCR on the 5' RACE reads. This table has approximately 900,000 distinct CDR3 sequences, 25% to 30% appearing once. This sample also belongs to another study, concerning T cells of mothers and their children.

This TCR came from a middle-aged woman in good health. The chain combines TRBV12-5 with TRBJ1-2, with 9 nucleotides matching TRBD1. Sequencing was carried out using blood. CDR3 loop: CASVGQGDGYTF. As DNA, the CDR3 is TGTGCTAGTGTGGGACAGGGTGATGGCTACACCTTC.